One and the same sample provided the 31 T cell receptor beta chains below, sequenced in a study of T cells in Graves' hyperthyroidism and ophthalmopathy. There were TCR beta CDR3 regions amplified from RNA transcripts. TCR CDR3 underwent first-round RT-PCR with the HTBI primer set. Each CDR3 protein is one row after TCRdb ran MiXCR on the multiplex PCR reads. The sample lists fewer than 400,000 distinct CDR3 sequences; approximately 25% were seen once. What was sequenced was blood. The receptor source for this set is a man aged 50 or older with Graves' hyperthyroidism.

The gene calls are TRBV3-1 and TRBJ1-5; D is ambiguous. The CDR3 contains 13 residues. Trimming took off 0 bases at V and 4 bases at J, with 4 bases between the two ends. CDR1 and CDR2 from the germline V gene are LGHDT and YNNKEL (reference sequence). DNA of the CDR3: TGTGCCAGCAGCCAAGATATTAATCAGCCCCAGCATTTT. This codes for CASSQDINQPQHF.

V is TRBV6-1 and J is TRBJ2-1; D remains unclear. CDR1 and CDR2 from the germline V gene are MNHNS and SASEGT. Trimming took off 4 bases at V and 7 bases at J, with 11 bases between the two ends. The CDR3 length is 13 residues. The CDR3: CASSAFARNEQFF. CDR3 sequence (DNA): TGTGCCAGCAGTGCGTTCGCTCGGAATGAGCAGTTCTTC.

On this clonotype itself: A much larger clone differs by one base, so this may be a read error. V and J are TRBV7-8 and TRBJ1-2; maybe TRBD1 (6 bases). The CDR3 is made up of 16 amino acids. The germline CDR1 and CDR2 sequences are SGHVS and FQNEAQ. CDR3 coding DNA: TGTACCAGCAGCCTATCTTGGAGGGGGGAGAACTATGGCTACACCTTC. Its protein product is CTSSLSWRGENYGYTF.

This clonotype has a handful of counts. The V call is TRBV5-1, the J call TRBJ1-2; D unresolved. The germline CDR1 and CDR2 sequences are SGHRS and YFSETQ. The CDR3 sequence is 11 residues long. The ends were cut back, 5 bases at V and 8 bases at J, with 10 bases in the middle. CDR3 sequence reads: CASSVGEGYTF. CDR3 coding DNA: TGCGCCAGCAGTGTGGGAGAGGGCTACACCTTC.

The chain joins TRBV24-1 to TRBJ1-4, with a possible D match to TRBD1 (5 bases). The CDR3 spans 15 residues. Germline V gene data show CDR1 as KGHDR and CDR2 as SFDVKD. V shed 2 bases and J shed 2 bases, with 8 bases lying between them. CDR3 sequence: CATSDSRVTNEKLFF. The CDR3 bases are TGTGCCACCAGTGATTCCAGGGTGACTAATGAAAAACTGTTTTTT.

This clonotype was picked up many times. The rearrangement links TRBV2 to TRBJ2-1, with D unresolved. Trimming stripped 7 bases from V and 0 bases from J, with 13 bases between. The germline V gene has CDR1 SNHLY and CDR2 FYNNEI. The CDR3 sequence is 15 residues long. The CDR3: CASTTEHNSYNEQFF. CDR3 coding DNA: TGTGCCAGCACCACAGAACACAACTCCTACAATGAGCAGTTCTTC.

This clonotype was recorded many times. The J gene is TRBJ1-1, the V gene TRBV20-1; D not resolved. Trimming stripped 3 bases from V and 1 base from J, with 9 bases between. Per the germline V gene, CDR1 is DFQATT and CDR2 is SNEGSKA (reference sequence). The CDR3 runs 13 residues. This chain's CDR3 is CSASRISNTEAFF. The DNA of the CDR3 is TGCAGTGCTAGTCGGATTTCGAACACTGAAGCTTTCTTT.

The chain joins TRBV3-1 to TRBJ1-1; no definite D call. V lost 0 bases and J lost 1, with 12 bases in between. Germline V gives CDR1 LGHDT, CDR2 YNNKEL (reference sequence). The CDR3 loop spans 16 amino acids. The CDR3 nucleotides read TGTGCCAGCAGCCAAGAATTTGGGGTAAGGAACACTGAAGCTTTCTTT. Protein sequence: CASSQEFGVRNTEAFF.

The chain is built from TRBV27 and TRBJ1-1; 8 bases align to TRBD1. Germline V CDR1 and CDR2: MNHEY, SMNVEV (reference sequence). The CDR3 extends over 13 amino acids. The ends lost 6 bases at V and 5 bases at J; junction bases unmatched: 5. CDR3 region: CASRDRGVTEAFF. The CDR3 nucleotides are TGTGCCAGCAGAGACAGGGGCGTGACTGAAGCTTTCTTT.

For the CDR3, the DNA is TGTGCCAGCAGCTCCCCCACGATACTGAAATGCGATGAGCAGTTCTTC. Amino acids: CASSSPTILKCDEQFF. This chain uses TRBV7-3 with TRBJ2-1; D not resolved. There are 16 residues in the CDR3. CDR1 is SGHTA and CDR2 is FQGTGA in the germline V gene. Trimming pared 4 bases from V and 8 bases from J, leaving 21 bases between.

This clonotype was counted many times. This chain joins TRBV12-3 or TRBV12-4 and TRBJ2-7; D might be TRBD1 (5 bases). CDR3 length: 12 residues. V dropped 3 bases and J dropped 3 bases, with 6 bases sitting between them. The CDR3 loop is CASSFQGYEQYF. CDR3 in DNA: TGTGCCAGCAGTTTTCAGGGCTACGAGCAGTACTTC.

The genes are TRBV2 and TRBJ1-5; the match to TRBD1 covers 11 bases. The CDR3 totals 14 residues. V dropped 4 bases and J dropped 6; count of bases not matched to a gene: 2. Per germline, CDR1 SNHLY and CDR2 FYNNEI. The CDR3 reads CASSGTGGFQPQHF. The DNA for the CDR3 is TGTGCCAGCAGTGGGACAGGGGGCTTTCAGCCCCAGCATTTT.

This chain links TRBV6-1 with TRBJ2-2; D is unclear. The germline CDR1 and CDR2 sequences are MNHNS and SASEGT. V was clipped by 4 bases and J by 7 bases, with 10 bases between them. The CDR3 covers 13 residues. The CDR3: CASSGQSLGELFF. CDR3 DNA sequence: TGTGCCAGCAGTGGGCAGAGCCTCGGGGAGCTGTTTTTT.

A remark on this clonotype: This clone may be a read error of a much larger clone one base away. The CDR3 ends on some other residue instead of the conserved phenylalanine or tryptophan, so this is likely a read error. The chain uses TRBV30 and TRBJ2-5; D remains unclear. The CDR3 totals 12 residues. The germline V and J ends were trimmed by 2 bases and 5 bases, with 9 bases remaining between them. Germline CDR1 is GTSNPN and CDR2 is SVGIG (reference sequence). CDR3 in amino acids: CAWSKDTETQYS. In nucleotides, the CDR3 is TGTGCCTGGAGTAAGGATACGGAGACCCAGTACTCC.

This clonotype was found many times. The CDR3 loop reads CASSLVLQAKETQYF. The CDR3 coding sequence is TGTGCCAGCAGTTTAGTACTCCAGGCCAAAGAGACCCAGTACTTC. The chain joins TRBV12-3 or TRBV12-4 to TRBJ2-5; D is ambiguous. The CDR3 extends over 15 amino acids. V was cut by 1 base and J by 3 bases, with 12 bases left in between.

This clonotype was seen many times. This sequence joins TRBV6-2 or TRBV6-3 and TRBJ2-1; D gene uncertain. The V gene lost 2 bases and the J gene lost 6 bases, with 14 bases spanning the gap. The CDR3 is 15 amino acids. Per the germline V gene, CDR1 is MNHEY and CDR2 is SVGEGT. The CDR3 here is CASSYEPTVGNEQFF. The CDR3 DNA reads as TGTGCCAGCAGTTACGAGCCTACCGTGGGCAATGAGCAGTTCTTC.

The chain joins TRBV10-1 to TRBJ2-1, with 13 bases identical to TRBD2. J lost 7 bases, V lost 3 bases, and 6 bases had no gene match. CDR1 WNHNN and CDR2 SYGVQD come from the germline V gene (reference sequence). The CDR3 has 16 amino acids. The CDR3 region is CASSELAGGFMNEQFF. In DNA form, the CDR3 reads TGCGCCAGCAGTGAACTAGCGGGAGGGTTTATGAATGAGCAGTTCTTC.

This clonotype was seen at least ten times. The chain employs TRBV27 and TRBJ2-1; weak D call: TRBD2 (5 bases). Trimming removed 0 bases from V and 7 bases from J, with 13 bases in between. CDR1 and CDR2 from the germline V gene are MNHEY and SMNVEV (reference sequence). The CDR3 loop spans 15 amino acids. The CDR3: CASSLSVPPGNEQFF. The CDR3 DNA follows: TGTGCCAGCAGTTTATCGGTACCCCCGGGGAATGAGCAGTTCTTC.

Only a few counts were recorded for this clonotype. The chain uses TRBV24-1 and TRBJ2-3; D ambiguous. Germline V CDR1 and CDR2: KGHDR, SFDVKD. Trimming removed 7 bases from V and 2 bases from J, with 9 bases in between. The CDR3 is 13 amino acids. The CDR3, as DNA: TGTGCCACCAGGGGCGGAAACACAGATACGCAGTATTTT. Encoded protein: CATRGGNTDTQYF.

Many counts were recorded for this clonotype. This chain joins TRBV6-1 and TRBJ1-5; 9 bases are shared with TRBD1. J gave up 3 bases and V 2 bases, and 11 bases lay outside the gene matches. Germline V gene lookup returns CDR1 MNHNS and CDR2 SASEGT. This CDR3 has 18 residues. CDR3 coding DNA: TGTGCCAGCAGTGAAACCCTTACCGGGACAGGGTTCAATCAGCCCCAGCATTTT. Residues: CASSETLTGTGFNQPQHF.

This clonotype turned up a few times. The chain combines TRBV20-1 with TRBJ2-3; 7 bases map to TRBD2. This CDR3 region has 14 residues. V lost 1 base, J lost 2 bases, and 3 bases stayed unmatched. Germline lookup yields CDR1 DFQATT and CDR2 SNEGSKA (reference sequence). The CDR3 DNA sequence: TGCAGTGCTAGAGTTGGGACTAACACAGATACGCAGTATTTT. Translation gives CSARVGTNTDTQYF.

This chain connects TRBV12-3 or TRBV12-4 to TRBJ2-6, with TRBD2 identical over 9 bases. V dropped 2 bases and J dropped 2; count of bases not matched to a gene: 10. This CDR3 is 19 amino acids long. In DNA form, the CDR3 reads TGTGCCAGCAGTTTAATTCTCGGCGGGAGGGCCGCTGGGGCCAACGTCCTGACTTTC. It translates to CASSLILGGRAAGANVLTF.

This clonotype occurred many times. J is TRBJ1-5 and V is TRBV2; D may be TRBD1 (6 bases). Germline V lookup: CDR1 SNHLY, CDR2 FYNNEI. The CDR3 is 14 residues long. Trimming left V 4 bases short and J 4 bases short, with 11 bases between. CDR3 region: CASSAGAPNQPQHF. The CDR3 coding sequence is TGTGCCAGCAGTGCGGGGGCTCCTAATCAGCCCCAGCATTTT.

The chain recombines TRBV6-1 with TRBJ1-3, with D possibly matching TRBD1 (5 bases). The V gene lost 0 bases and the J gene lost 2 bases, with 11 bases spanning the gap. CDR1 is MNHNS and CDR2 is SASEGT in the germline V gene. This CDR3 is built from 16 residues. In nucleotides, the CDR3 is TGTGCCAGCAGTGAAGCCCCTGGGGGGACTGGAAACACCATATATTTT. Translation: CASSEAPGGTGNTIYF.

This clonotype was recorded many times. The chain recombines TRBV27 with TRBJ1-5; TRBD1 is a possible D gene (5 bases). Germline loops: CDR1 MNHEY, CDR2 SMNVEV (reference sequence). The CDR3 runs 13 residues. Trimming took off 8 bases at V and 4 bases at J, with 12 bases between the two ends. Here the CDR3 DNA reads TGTGCCAGCTTTTCCAGGGCGAATCAGCCCCAGCATTTT. Translated: CASFSRANQPQHF.

This clonotype occurred a few times. V gene TRBV5-1 combines with J gene TRBJ2-5; D perhaps matches TRBD1 (6 bases). Deletions cut 7 bases from V and 5 bases from J, with 15 bases between. Germline V gene lookup returns CDR1 SGHRS and CDR2 YFSETQ. The CDR3 has 13 residues. Here the CDR3 DNA reads TGCGCCAGCTCTCAGGGGCAGGGTGAGACCCAGTACTTC. This translates into CASSQGQGETQYF.

This clonotype has a count of ten or more. The chain is built from TRBV11-3 and TRBJ2-3; D is unclear. This CDR3 region has 14 residues. Trimming shortened V by 2 bases and J by 1 base, and 7 bases separated the two germline ends. Germline V gene lookup returns CDR1 SGHNT and CDR2 YENEEA. CDR3 sequence reads: CASSLKGGTDTQYF. The CDR3 coding sequence is TGTGCCAGCAGCTTAAAGGGTGGCACAGATACGCAGTATTTT.

This chain uses TRBV20-1 with TRBJ2-3; 9 bases are shared with TRBD2. In germline, CDR1 is DFQATT, CDR2 SNEGSKA (reference sequence). The ends lost 3 bases at V and 2 bases at J; junction bases unmatched: 6. The CDR3 has 15 amino acids. CDR3 sequence (DNA): TGCAGTGCTAGGGAAGCGGGAGGAACCACAGATACGCAGTATTTT. Its protein is CSAREAGGTTDTQYF.

This clonotype was counted only a few times. The chain is built from TRBV24-1 and TRBJ2-1, with 9 bases fitting TRBD2. The germline gives CDR1 KGHDR, CDR2 SFDVKD. With V trimmed by 5 bases and J by 9 bases, 4 bases remained unmatched. The CDR3 has 13 residues. The CDR3 reads CATSVAGAVEQFF. In nucleotides, the CDR3 is TGTGCCACCAGTGTAGCGGGAGCGGTTGAGCAGTTCTTC.

V gene TRBV7-9 combines with J gene TRBJ1-1, with D perhaps TRBD1 (6 bases). Trimming took 5 bases from V and 8 from J, leaving 18 bases between them. The CDR3 spans 14 residues. Looked up from germline, CDR1 is SEHNR and CDR2 is FQNEAQ (reference sequence). CDR3 loop: CASSPRQARGEAFF. CDR3 nucleotides: TGTGCCAGCAGCCCCCGACAGGCCCGCGGAGAAGCTTTCTTT.

The J gene is TRBJ2-5, the V gene TRBV7-8, with TRBD2 matching 9 bases. The germline V gene has CDR1 SGHVS and CDR2 FQNEAQ. The CDR3 has 12 amino acids. J lost 4 bases, V lost 10 bases, and 4 bases had no gene match. The CDR3 reads CATGTSLETQYF. The DNA for the CDR3 is TGTGCCACGGGGACTAGCTTAGAGACCCAGTACTTC.